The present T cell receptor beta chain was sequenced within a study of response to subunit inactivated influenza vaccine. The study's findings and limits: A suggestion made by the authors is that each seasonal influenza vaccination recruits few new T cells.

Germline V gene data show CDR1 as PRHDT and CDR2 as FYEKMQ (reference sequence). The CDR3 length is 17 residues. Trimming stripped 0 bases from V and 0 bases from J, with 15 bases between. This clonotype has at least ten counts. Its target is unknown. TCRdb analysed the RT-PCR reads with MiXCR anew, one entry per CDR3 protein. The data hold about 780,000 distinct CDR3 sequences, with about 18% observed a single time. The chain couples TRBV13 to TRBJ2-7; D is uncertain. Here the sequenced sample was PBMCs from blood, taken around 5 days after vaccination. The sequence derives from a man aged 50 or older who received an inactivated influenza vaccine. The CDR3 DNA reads TGTGCCAGCAGCTTAGGCCTGTCCGTCCGGAGCTCCTACGAGCAGTACTTC. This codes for CASSLGLSVRSSYEQYF. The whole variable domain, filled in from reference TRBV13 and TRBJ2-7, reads AAGVIQSPRHLIKEKRETATLKCYPIPRHDTVYWYQQGPGQDPQFLISFYEKMQSDKGSIPDRFSAQQFSDYHSELNMSSLELGDSALYFCASSLGLSVRSSYEQYFGPGTRLTVT.